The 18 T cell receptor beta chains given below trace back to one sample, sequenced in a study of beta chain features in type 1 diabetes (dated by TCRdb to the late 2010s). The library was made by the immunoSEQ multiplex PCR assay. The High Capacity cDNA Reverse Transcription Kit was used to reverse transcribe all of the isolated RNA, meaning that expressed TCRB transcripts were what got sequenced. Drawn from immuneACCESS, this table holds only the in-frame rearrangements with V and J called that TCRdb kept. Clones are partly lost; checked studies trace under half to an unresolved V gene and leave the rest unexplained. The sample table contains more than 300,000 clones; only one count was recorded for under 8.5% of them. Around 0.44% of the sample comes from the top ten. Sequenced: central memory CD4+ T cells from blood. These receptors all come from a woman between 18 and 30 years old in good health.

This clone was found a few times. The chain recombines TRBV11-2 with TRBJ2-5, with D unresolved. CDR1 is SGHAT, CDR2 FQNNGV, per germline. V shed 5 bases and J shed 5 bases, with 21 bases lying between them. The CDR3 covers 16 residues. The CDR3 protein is CASSAFKTPKRETQYF. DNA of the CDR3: TGTGCCAGCAGCGCATTTAAGACTCCCAAAAGGGAGACCCAGTACTTC. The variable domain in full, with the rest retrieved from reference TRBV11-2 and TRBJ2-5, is EAGVAQSPRYKIIEKRQSVAFWCNPISGHATLYWYQQILGQGPKLLIQFQNNGVVDDSQLPKDRFSAERLKGVDSTLKIQPAKLEDSAVYLCASSAFKTPKRETQYFGPGTRLLVL.

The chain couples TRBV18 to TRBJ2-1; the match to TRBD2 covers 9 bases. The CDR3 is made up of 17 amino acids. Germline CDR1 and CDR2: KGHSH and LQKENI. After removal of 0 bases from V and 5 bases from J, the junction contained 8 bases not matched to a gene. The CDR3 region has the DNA TGTGCCAGCTCACCACCGTTACTCCTAGCGGGAAACAATGAGCAGTTCTTC. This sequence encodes CASSPPLLLAGNNEQFF.

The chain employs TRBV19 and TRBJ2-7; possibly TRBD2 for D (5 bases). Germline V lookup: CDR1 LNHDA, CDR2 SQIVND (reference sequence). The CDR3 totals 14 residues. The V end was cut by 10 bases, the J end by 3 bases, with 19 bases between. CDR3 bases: TGTGCCACCCAAGCTAGTGAGGGATTCTACGAGCAGTACTTC. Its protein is CATQASEGFYEQYF.

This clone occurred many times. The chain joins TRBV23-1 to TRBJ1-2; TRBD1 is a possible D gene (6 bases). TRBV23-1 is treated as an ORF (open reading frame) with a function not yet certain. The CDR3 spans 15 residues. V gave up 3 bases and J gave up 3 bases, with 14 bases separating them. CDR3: CASSHDGQWDYGYTF. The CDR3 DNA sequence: TGCGCCAGCAGTCACGACGGACAGTGGGACTATGGCTACACCTTC.

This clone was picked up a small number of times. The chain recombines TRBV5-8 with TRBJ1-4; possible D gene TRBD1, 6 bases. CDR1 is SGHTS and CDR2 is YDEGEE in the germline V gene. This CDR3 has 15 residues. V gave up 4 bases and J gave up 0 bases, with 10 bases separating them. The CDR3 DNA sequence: TGTGCCAGCAGCAGAGGACAGTCAACTAATGAAAAACTGTTTTTT. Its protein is CASSRGQSTNEKLFF.

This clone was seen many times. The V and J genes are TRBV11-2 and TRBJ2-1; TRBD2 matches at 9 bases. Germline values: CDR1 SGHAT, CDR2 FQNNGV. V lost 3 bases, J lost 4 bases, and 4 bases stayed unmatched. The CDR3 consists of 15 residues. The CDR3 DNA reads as TGTGCCAGCAGCTTGCGGACTAGCGCGTACAATGAGCAGTTCTTC. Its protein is CASSLRTSAYNEQFF.

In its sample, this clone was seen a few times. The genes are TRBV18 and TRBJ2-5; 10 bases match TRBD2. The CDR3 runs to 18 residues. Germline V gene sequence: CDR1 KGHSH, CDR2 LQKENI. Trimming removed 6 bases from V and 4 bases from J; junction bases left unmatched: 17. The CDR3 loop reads CASSHSGRARTLRETQYF. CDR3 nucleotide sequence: TGTGCCAGCTCCCACAGCGGGAGGGCAAGAACGCTGAGAGAGACCCAGTACTTC.

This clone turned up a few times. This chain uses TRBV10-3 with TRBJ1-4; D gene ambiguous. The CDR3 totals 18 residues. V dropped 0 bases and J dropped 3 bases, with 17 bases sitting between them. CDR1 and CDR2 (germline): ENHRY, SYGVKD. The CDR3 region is CAISESGRSSQANEKLFF. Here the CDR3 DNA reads TGTGCCATCAGTGAGTCCGGACGATCATCTCAAGCTAATGAAAAACTGTTTTTT.

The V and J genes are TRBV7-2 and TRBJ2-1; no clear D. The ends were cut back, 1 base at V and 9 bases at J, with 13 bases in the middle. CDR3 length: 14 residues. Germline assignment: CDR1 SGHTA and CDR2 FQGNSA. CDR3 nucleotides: TGTGCCAGCAGCTTAGGGGTGATGGCCAGTGAGCAGTTCTTC. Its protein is CASSLGVMASEQFF.

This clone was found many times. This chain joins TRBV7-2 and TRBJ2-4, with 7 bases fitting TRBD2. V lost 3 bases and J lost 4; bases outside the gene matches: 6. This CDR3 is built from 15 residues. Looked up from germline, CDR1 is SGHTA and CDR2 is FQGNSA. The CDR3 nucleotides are TGTGCCAGCAGCTTGGAAGTTAGCGGGAAAAACATTCAGTACTTC. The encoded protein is CASSLEVSGKNIQYF.

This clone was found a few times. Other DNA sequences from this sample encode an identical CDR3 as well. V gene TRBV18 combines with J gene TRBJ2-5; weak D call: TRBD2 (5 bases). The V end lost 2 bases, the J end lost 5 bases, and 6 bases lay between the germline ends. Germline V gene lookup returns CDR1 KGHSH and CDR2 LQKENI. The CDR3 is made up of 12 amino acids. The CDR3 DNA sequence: TGTGCCAGCTCACCAGGCGGGGAGACCCAGTACTTC. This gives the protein CASSPGGETQYF.

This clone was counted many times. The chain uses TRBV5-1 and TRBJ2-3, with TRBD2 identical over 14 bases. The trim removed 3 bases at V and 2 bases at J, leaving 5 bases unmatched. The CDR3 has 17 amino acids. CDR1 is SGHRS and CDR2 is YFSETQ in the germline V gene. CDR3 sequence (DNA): TGCGCCAGCAGCTCGACTAGCGGGAGGGCCTCCACAGATACGCAGTATTTT. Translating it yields CASSSTSGRASTDTQYF.

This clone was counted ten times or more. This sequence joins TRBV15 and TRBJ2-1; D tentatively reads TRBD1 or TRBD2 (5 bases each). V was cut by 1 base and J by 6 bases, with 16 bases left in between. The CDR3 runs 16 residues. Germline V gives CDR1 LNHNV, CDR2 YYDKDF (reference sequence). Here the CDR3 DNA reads TGTGCCACCAGCAGAGCCTCGTGGGACGGACGCAATGAGCAGTTCTTC. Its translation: CATSRASWDGRNEQFF.

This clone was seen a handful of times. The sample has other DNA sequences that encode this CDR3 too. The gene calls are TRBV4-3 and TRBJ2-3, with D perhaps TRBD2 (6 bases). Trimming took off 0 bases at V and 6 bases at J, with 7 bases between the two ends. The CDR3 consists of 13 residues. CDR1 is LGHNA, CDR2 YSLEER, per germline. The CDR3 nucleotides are TGCGCCAGCAGCCAAGAGCTAGCGGATACGCAGTATTTT. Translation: CASSQELADTQYF.

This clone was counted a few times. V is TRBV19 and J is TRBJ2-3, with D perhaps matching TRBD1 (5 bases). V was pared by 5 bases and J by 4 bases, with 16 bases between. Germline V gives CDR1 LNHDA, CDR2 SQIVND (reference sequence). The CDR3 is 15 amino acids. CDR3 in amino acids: CASSWTLSGADTQYF. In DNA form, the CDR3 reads TGTGCCAGTAGTTGGACACTTAGTGGAGCAGATACGCAGTATTTT. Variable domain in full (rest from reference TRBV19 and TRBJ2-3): DGGITQSPKYLFRKEGQNVTLSCEQNLNHDAMYWYRQDPGQGLRLIYYSQIVNDFQKGDIAEGYSVSREKKESFPLTVTSAQKNPTAFYLCASSWTLSGADTQYFGPGTRLTVL.

CDR3 in DNA: TGTGCTAGTGGTCCAGGGGATACTGAAGCTTTCTTT. Residues: CASGPGDTEAFF. The chain recombines TRBV12-5 with TRBJ1-1, with D possibly being TRBD1 (6 bases). Germline CDR1 and CDR2: LGHNT and FRNRAP. V lost 5 bases to trimming and J lost 5 bases, with 9 bases between them. The CDR3 loop spans 12 amino acids.

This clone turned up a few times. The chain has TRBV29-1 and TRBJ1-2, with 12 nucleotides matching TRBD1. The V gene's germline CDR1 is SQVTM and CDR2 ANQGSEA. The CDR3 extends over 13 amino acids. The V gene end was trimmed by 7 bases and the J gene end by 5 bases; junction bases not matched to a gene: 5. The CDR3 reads CSGGTGGGYGYTF. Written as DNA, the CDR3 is TGCAGCGGCGGGACAGGGGGCGGGTATGGCTACACCTTC.

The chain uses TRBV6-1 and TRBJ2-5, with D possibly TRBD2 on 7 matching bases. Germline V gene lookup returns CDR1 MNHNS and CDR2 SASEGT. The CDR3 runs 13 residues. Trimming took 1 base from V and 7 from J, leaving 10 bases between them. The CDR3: CASSEDREGTQYF. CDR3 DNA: TGTGCCAGCAGTGAAGACAGGGAGGGGACCCAGTACTTC.